A single sample is the source of the 11 T cell receptor beta chains below, sequenced in a study of cytomegalovirus exposure and HLA in healthy donors. The PCR ran on 60 Vbeta and 13 Jbeta primers. Profiling relied on immunoSEQ multiplex PCR, and the TCRdb table lists in-frame clones only, not all of them. Of 50,000 or so clones in the sample, roughly 76% were seen once. The sample taken for sequencing was PBMCs. The receptors were sampled from a middle-aged woman in good health and CMV-seropositive.

This clone was picked up one time. The rearrangement links TRBV2 to TRBJ2-3; D remains unclear. Germline CDR1 and CDR2: SNHLY and FYNNEI. The V gene lost 2 bases and the J gene lost 1 base, with 16 bases spanning the gap. This CDR3 contains 17 residues. As DNA, the CDR3 is TGTGCCAGCAGTGAAAGTCAAGGAGAGTTTGGCACAGATACGCAGTATTTT. This encodes CASSESQGEFGTDTQYF.

CDR3 sequence (DNA): TGCGCCAGCAGCCGGGACAGGGGGGAGACCCAGTACTTC. Its translation: CASSRDRGETQYF. V is TRBV10-1 and J is TRBJ2-5; 11 bases are shared with TRBD1. This CDR3 has 13 amino acids. With V trimmed by 6 bases and J by 5 bases, 2 bases remained unmatched. The germline V gene encodes CDR1 WNHNN and CDR2 SYGVQD (reference sequence).

V gene TRBV28 combines with J gene TRBJ1-6, with TRBD1 matching 7 bases. Germline lookup yields CDR1 MDHEN and CDR2 SYDVKM. V shed 7 bases, J shed 5 bases, and the junction held 14 bases outside the gene matches. This CDR3 is built from 17 residues. CDR3 DNA: TGTGCCAGCACCCCCGCGAGGGGGCGCGAGGATAATTCACCCCTCCACTTT. It specifies CASTPARGREDNSPLHF.

In this sample, this clone turned up once. The chain links TRBV6-1 to TRBJ1-1, with a weak D call TRBD1 (5 bases). The germline V and J ends were trimmed by 2 bases and 7 bases, with 11 bases remaining between them. The CDR3 has 13 amino acids. CDR1 and CDR2 (germline): MNHNS, SASEGT. In DNA, the CDR3 is TGTGCCAGCAGTGAAACAGGACGGTATGAAGCTTTCTTT. Protein: CASSETGRYEAFF.

V gene TRBV29-1 combines with J gene TRBJ1-2; D gene unclear. This CDR3 has 11 amino acids. Germline loops: CDR1 SQVTM, CDR2 ANQGSEA. V was pared by 7 bases and J by 10 bases, with 16 bases between. CDR3: CSAPSTGDYTF. CDR3 in DNA: TGCAGCGCCCCCTCTACGGGAGACTACACCTTC.

The rearrangement uses TRBV5-4 and TRBJ2-2, with D maybe TRBD2 (7 bases). V was trimmed by 3 bases and J by 7 bases, leaving 22 bases between them. The CDR3 totals 17 residues. Germline V CDR1 and CDR2: SGHNT, YYREEE (reference sequence). CDR3 sequence (DNA): TGTGCCAGCAGCTCCCTTGGTAGCGGGTCCAGGGGCGGGGAGCTGTTTTTT. Protein: CASSSLGSGSRGGELFF. The entire variable domain, with the rest obtained from reference TRBV5-4 and TRBJ2-2, is as follows: ETGVTQSPTHLIKTRGQQVTLRCSSQSGHNTVSWYQQALGQGPQFIFQYYREEENGRGNFPPRFSGLQFPNYSSELNVNALELDDSALYLCASSSLGSGSRGGELFFGEGSRLTVL.

The chain uses TRBV28 and TRBJ2-7; perhaps TRBD1 as D (6 bases). V was cut by 6 bases and J by 2 bases, with 14 bases left in between. Germline loops: CDR1 MDHEN, CDR2 SYDVKM. The CDR3 is made up of 14 amino acids. CDR3 nucleotide sequence: TGTGCCAGCAGACCTCAGGGGATGGCCTACGAGCAGTACTTC. It is translated as CASRPQGMAYEQYF.

The chain employs TRBV5-4 and TRBJ1-1; D gene unclear. The V and J ends lost 0 bases and 1 base respectively, with 16 bases between them. Germline CDR1 is SGHNT and CDR2 is YYREEE (reference sequence). The CDR3 totals 17 residues. The CDR3 coding sequence is TGTGCCAGCAGCTTGGATGGGCAGGCCCTAAAGAACACTGAAGCTTTCTTT. The encoded protein is CASSLDGQALKNTEAFF. The full variable domain, completed using reference TRBV5-4 and TRBJ1-1, is ETGVTQSPTHLIKTRGQQVTLRCSSQSGHNTVSWYQQALGQGPQFIFQYYREEENGRGNFPPRFSGLQFPNYSSELNVNALELDDSALYLCASSLDGQALKNTEAFFGQGTRLTVV.

The chain employs TRBV7-9 and TRBJ1-4; D remains unclear. CDR1 is SEHNR and CDR2 is FQNEAQ in the germline V gene (reference sequence). CDR3 size: 12 residues. Trimming took 6 bases from V and 14 from J, leaving 16 bases between them. The CDR3 DNA reads TGTGCCAGCAGTCAACCCACGACTAAGCTGTTTTTT. Its protein is CASSQPTTKLFF.

The V call is TRBV2, the J call TRBJ2-7; 15 positions match TRBD2. Germline CDR1 and CDR2: SNHLY and FYNNEI. Trimming at V came to 2 bases and at J to 4 bases, leaving 12 bases not matched to a gene. The CDR3 sequence is 19 residues long. The CDR3 DNA is TGTGCCAGCAGTGAATTGGGGGGACTAGCGGGGGGCTCGCTTTACGAGCAGTACTTC. The encoded protein is CASSELGGLAGGSLYEQYF.

The chain employs TRBV2 and TRBJ2-7; 11 bases map to TRBD2. With 6 bases clipped from V and 3 bases from J, the junction kept 4 bases outside the gene matches. CDR3 length equals 14 residues. CDR1 and CDR2 (germline): SNHLY, FYNNEI. CDR3 protein: CASSLAGGLYEQYF. The CDR3 DNA sequence: TGTGCCAGCAGCCTAGCGGGGGGCCTCTACGAGCAGTACTTC.